Here is one T cell receptor (beta chain) with its context. The data derive from a study of blood T cell repertoires in COVID-19. Study background: Specimens from acute and convalescent COVID-19 originated in the United States, Italy and Spain. T cells, B-cell-depleted T cells, or PBMCs supplied cDNA or gDNA.

The authors' processing: How many nucleated cells were present was estimated from reference gene primer amplification. Produced via immunoSEQ multiplex PCR; TCRdb's table is partial and in-frame only. The DNA gave D and trimming, while V, J and clone size come from that table. This table holds fewer than 300,000 clones, over 65% found once. This clonotype was sampled from a woman at least 80 years old with acute or convalescent COVID-19. The sequenced sample was peripheral blood.

CDR3 coding DNA: TGCGCCAGCAGCCAAGATAGATCACTAGCGGGGGACGAGCAGTTCTTC. As protein: CASSQDRSLAGDEQFF. V gene TRBV4-3 combines with J gene TRBJ2-1, with TRBD2 identical over 11 bases. Germline loops: CDR1 LGHNA, CDR2 YSLEER. The CDR3 spans 16 residues. The V segment lost 0 bases and the J segment 10 bases; nucleotides outside the gene matches: 8.